This entry describes one TCR beta chain. Its antigen is still unknown. This sample was included in a study of T-cell memory formation after mild COVID-19. Across the study: There were largely donor-specific TCR clusters.

From 5'RACE with constant-segment primers came TCR alpha and TCR beta cDNA libraries that carried sample barcodes and UMIs. In TCRdb, the 5' RACE reads were re-called with MiXCR into one record per CDR3 protein. Among hundreds of thousands of distinct CDR3 sequences, around 20% were seen once, and the ten largest hold approximately 13%. Findings and caveats of the study: Clones contracting over day 15 to 85 were CD4/CD8 balanced, with later expanders leaning CD4+. Pre-infection memory held some responding clones, suggesting pre-existing cross-reactive T cells responded.

V lost 0 bases and J 2 bases, leaving 5 bases between the germline ends. The CDR3 has 13 amino acids. The V gene's germline CDR1 is SGHNT and CDR2 YYREEE (reference sequence). The sequence derives from an adult woman who had mild COVID-19 (a few samples of this study predate the infection). Cell type and time point are not known. The sample taken for sequencing was PBMCs or a T cell subset sorted from them (not recorded which). This chain uses TRBV5-4 with TRBJ2-5, with D unclear. In nucleotides, the CDR3 is TGTGCCAGCAGCTTGGTTTCTCAAGAGACCCAGTACTTC. It codes for CASSLVSQETQYF.